A single sample gave rise to the 9 T cell receptor beta chains below, sequenced in a study of T cell changes during pregnancy in multiple sclerosis. TCRdb's table, derived via immunoSEQ multiplex PCR, lists solely in-frame clones and lacks some. The table shows some 80,000 clones, with roughly 94% occurring only once. This material consisted of CD4+ T cells from peripheral blood mononuclear cells, taken after pregnancy. The receptor source for this set is a female donor with multiple sclerosis, enrolled in a pregnancy study.

The count of this clone is one. The chain is built from TRBV5-4 and TRBJ2-7; 7 bases line up with TRBD2. Germline CDR1 and CDR2: SGHNT and YYREEE (reference sequence). The CDR3 spans 15 residues. The J segment lost 3 bases and the V segment lost 3 bases, leaving 9 bases of the junction unmatched. This CDR3 reads CASSYQREGVYEQYF. The DNA for the CDR3 is TGTGCCAGCAGCTACCAAAGGGAGGGAGTCTACGAGCAGTACTTC.

This chain joins TRBV27 and TRBJ2-2; D is perhaps TRBD2 (6 bases). Germline V gene data show CDR1 as MNHEY and CDR2 as SMNVEV (reference sequence). V gave up 4 bases and J gave up 6 bases, with 15 bases separating them. The CDR3 runs to 15 residues. In DNA, the CDR3 is TGTGCCAGCAGTTCCACGGGGGTGAGGGCCGGGGAGCTGTTTTTT. Amino acid sequence: CASSSTGVRAGELFF.

This sequence joins TRBV5-8 and TRBJ2-7, with 8 bases fitting TRBD1. Trimming took 4 bases from V and 2 from J; bases not matched to a gene: 8. This CDR3 is 15 amino acids long. Germline V gene data show CDR1 as SGHTS and CDR2 as YDEGEE. The CDR3 reads CASSRPSTGAYEQYF. CDR3 nucleotides: TGTGCCAGCAGCCGCCCCTCGACAGGGGCCTACGAGCAGTACTTC.

This chain links TRBV28 with TRBJ2-5; TRBD1 agrees at 9 bases. The CDR3 runs to 14 residues. Germline CDR1 reads MDHEN; CDR2 reads SYDVKM. The V and J ends lost 4 bases and 3 bases, in that order; junction bases with no gene match: 3. Written as DNA, the CDR3 is TGTGCCAGCAGTTGGGACAGGGTAGAAGAGACCCAGTACTTC. This sequence encodes CASSWDRVEETQYF.

The chain has TRBV7-6 and TRBJ2-2, with D maybe TRBD1 (5 bases). Germline V gene sequence: CDR1 SGHVS, CDR2 FNYEAQ. CDR3 length equals 14 residues. The V end was cut by 8 bases, the J end by 5 bases, with 15 bases between. Here the CDR3 reads CASVDTLGTGELFF. CDR3 bases: TGTGCCAGCGTGGACACACTGGGGACCGGGGAGCTGTTTTTT.

The CDR3 sequence: CASSSQGQFPYEQYF. The CDR3 DNA follows: TGTGCCAGCAGCTCCCAGGGTCAGTTCCCCTACGAGCAGTACTTC. The chain employs TRBV5-8 and TRBJ2-7, with D tentatively TRBD1 (5 bases). This CDR3 has 15 residues. Between the trimmed V and J ends, which lost 3 bases and 2 bases, there was a span of 15 bases. Germline CDR1 SGHTS, CDR2 YDEGEE.

The chain uses TRBV7-3 and TRBJ2-1; 10 nucleotides line up with TRBD2. The V gene end was trimmed by 4 bases and the J gene end by 5 bases; junction bases not matched to a gene: 5. The length of the CDR3 is 15 residues. Germline loops: CDR1 SGHTA, CDR2 FQGTGA. Here the CDR3 reads CASSSSAGGDNEQFF. The CDR3 DNA is TGTGCCAGCAGCTCTTCAGCGGGAGGGGACAATGAGCAGTTCTTC.

The chain is built from TRBV18 and TRBJ2-7; D not certain. Germline assignment: CDR1 KGHSH and CDR2 LQKENI. Trimming cost V 1 base and J 3 bases, with 7 bases left between them. The CDR3 is made up of 13 amino acids. The CDR3 region is CASSPRSLYEQYF. DNA for the CDR3: TGTGCCAGCTCACCACGCAGTCTCTACGAGCAGTACTTC.

The chain carries TRBV28 and TRBJ1-1; tentatively, D is TRBD1 (5 bases). Trimming took off 11 bases at V and 5 bases at J, with 12 bases between the two ends. Germline V gene sequence: CDR1 MDHEN, CDR2 SYDVKM. CDR3 length: 11 residues. This CDR3 is CAGGGVTEAFF. CDR3 DNA sequence: TGTGCCGGAGGAGGGGTTACTGAAGCTTTCTTT.